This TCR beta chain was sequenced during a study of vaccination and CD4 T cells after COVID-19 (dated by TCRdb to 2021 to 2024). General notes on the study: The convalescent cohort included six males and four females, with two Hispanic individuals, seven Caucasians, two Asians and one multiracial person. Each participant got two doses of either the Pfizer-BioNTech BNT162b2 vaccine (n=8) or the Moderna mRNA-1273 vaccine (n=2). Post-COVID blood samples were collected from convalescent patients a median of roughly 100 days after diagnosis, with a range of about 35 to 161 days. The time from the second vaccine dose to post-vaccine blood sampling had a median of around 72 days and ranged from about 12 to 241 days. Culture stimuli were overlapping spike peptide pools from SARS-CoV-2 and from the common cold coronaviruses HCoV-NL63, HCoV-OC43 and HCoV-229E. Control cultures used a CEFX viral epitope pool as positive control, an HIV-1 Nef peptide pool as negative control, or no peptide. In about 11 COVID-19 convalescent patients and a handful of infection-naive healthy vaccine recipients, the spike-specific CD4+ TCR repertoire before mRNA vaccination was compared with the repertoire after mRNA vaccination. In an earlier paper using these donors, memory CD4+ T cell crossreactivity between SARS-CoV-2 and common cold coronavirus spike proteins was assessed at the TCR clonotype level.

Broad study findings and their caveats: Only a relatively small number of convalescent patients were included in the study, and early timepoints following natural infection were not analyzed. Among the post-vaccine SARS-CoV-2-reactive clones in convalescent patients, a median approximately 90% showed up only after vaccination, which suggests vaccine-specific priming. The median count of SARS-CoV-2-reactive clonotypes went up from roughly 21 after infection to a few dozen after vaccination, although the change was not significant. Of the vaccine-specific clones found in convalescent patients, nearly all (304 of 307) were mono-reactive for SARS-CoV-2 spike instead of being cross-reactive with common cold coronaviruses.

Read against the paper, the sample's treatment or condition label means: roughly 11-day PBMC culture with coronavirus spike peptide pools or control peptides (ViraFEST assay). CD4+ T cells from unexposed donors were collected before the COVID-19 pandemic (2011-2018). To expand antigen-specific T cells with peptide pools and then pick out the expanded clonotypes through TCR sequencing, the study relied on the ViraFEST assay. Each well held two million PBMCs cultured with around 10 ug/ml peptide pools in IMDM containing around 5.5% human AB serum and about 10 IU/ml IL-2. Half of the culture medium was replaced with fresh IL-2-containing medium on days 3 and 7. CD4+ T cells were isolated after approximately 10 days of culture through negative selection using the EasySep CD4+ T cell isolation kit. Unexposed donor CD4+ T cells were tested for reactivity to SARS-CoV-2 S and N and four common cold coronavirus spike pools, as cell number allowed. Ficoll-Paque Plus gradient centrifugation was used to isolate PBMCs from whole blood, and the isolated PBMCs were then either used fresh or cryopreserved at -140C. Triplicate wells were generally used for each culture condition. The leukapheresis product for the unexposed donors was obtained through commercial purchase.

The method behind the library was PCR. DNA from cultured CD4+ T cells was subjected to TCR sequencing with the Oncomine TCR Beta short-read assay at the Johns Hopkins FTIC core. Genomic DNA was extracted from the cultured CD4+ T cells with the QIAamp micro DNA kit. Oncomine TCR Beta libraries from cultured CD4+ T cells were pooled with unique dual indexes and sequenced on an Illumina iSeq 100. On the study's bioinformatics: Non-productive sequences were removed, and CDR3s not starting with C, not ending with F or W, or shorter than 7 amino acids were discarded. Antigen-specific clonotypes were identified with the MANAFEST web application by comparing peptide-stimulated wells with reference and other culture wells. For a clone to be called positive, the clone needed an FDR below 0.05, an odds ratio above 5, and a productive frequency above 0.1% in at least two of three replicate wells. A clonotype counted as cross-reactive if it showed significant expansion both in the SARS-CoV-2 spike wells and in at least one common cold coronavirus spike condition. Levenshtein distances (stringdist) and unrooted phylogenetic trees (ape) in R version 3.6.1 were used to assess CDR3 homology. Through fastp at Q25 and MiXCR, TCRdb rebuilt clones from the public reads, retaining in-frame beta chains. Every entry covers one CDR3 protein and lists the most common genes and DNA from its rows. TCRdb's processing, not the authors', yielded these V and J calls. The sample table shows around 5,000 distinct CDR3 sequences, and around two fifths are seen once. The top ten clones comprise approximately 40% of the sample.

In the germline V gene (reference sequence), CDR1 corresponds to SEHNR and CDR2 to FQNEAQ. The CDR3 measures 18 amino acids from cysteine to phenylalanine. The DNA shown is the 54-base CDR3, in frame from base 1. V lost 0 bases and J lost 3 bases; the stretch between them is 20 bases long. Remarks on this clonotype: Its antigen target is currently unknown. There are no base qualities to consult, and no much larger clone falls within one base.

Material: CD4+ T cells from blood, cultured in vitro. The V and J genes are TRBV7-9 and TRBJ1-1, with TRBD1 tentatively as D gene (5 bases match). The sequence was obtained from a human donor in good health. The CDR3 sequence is CASSLAPDSGLGDTEAFF. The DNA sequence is TGTGCCAGCAGCTTAGCGCCCGACAGCGGTCTCGGGGACACTGAAGCTTTCTTT.